Presented here are 25 T cell receptor beta chains from one specimen sequenced in a study of T-cell memory formation after mild COVID-19. TCRdb passed the 5' RACE reads through MiXCR, listing each CDR3 protein once. Here the sample spans about 270,000 distinct CDR3 sequences, 16% being singletons. The sequencing input was PBMCs or a T cell subset sorted from them (not recorded which). These receptors were obtained from a young man who had mild COVID-19 (a few samples of this study predate the infection). Cell type and time point are not known.

This clonotype was observed once. The chain couples TRBV27 to TRBJ1-5, with a possible D match to TRBD1 (6 bases). CDR1 is MNHEY, CDR2 SMNVEV, per germline (reference sequence). The CDR3 has 15 amino acids. The ends were cut back, 10 bases at V and 9 bases at J, with 25 bases in the middle. The CDR3 DNA follows: TGTGCCATCCAACGCCGACAGGTGGACGGGGGGCCCCAGCATTTT. Translation gives CAIQRRQVDGGPQHF.

This clonotype turned up a few times. The rearrangement links TRBV10-3 to TRBJ2-3; D gene ambiguous. The V and J ends lost 6 bases and 5 bases respectively, with 9 bases between them. The germline V gene encodes CDR1 ENHRY and CDR2 SYGVKD. CDR3 length equals 12 residues. The CDR3 region has the DNA TGTGCCATCAGCCTCCCGGGAGATACGCAGTATTTT. It translates to CAISLPGDTQYF.

V usage is TRBV4-1 and J usage is TRBJ2-5, with a possible D match to TRBD1 (6 bases). Germline V gene data show CDR1 as MGHRA and CDR2 as YSYEKL. The germline V and J ends were trimmed by 3 bases and 2 bases, with 13 bases remaining between them. The CDR3 spans 15 residues. The CDR3 DNA sequence: TGCGCCAGCAGCCACGAGGGGGAACGGCAAGAGACCCAGTACTTC. This gives the protein CASSHEGERQETQYF.

Points on this clonotype: A clone one base away is much larger, so this may be a read error. The genes are TRBV19 and TRBJ2-2, with D uncertain. Germline V lookup: CDR1 LNHDA, CDR2 SQIVND (reference sequence). This CDR3 is built from 15 residues. The CDR3 sequence is CTSRYRLASTGELFF. The CDR3 nucleotides are TGTACCAGTAGATATAGGTTGGCGAGCACCGGGGAGCTGTTTTTT.

The chain combines TRBV18 with TRBJ2-5; D is possibly TRBD2 (5 bases). CDR1 is KGHSH, CDR2 LQKENI, per germline. Trimming took off 4 bases at V and 5 bases at J, with 11 bases between the two ends. The CDR3 totals 13 residues. The chain's CDR3 is CASSLTSLETQYF. CDR3 in DNA: TGTGCCAGCTCACTTACTAGTCTGGAGACCCAGTACTTC.

This clonotype showed up just a few times. The V gene is TRBV4-1, the J gene TRBJ1-6, with a weak D call TRBD1 (5 bases). With 3 bases removed from V and 10 bases from J, the gap between germline ends came to 13 bases. The CDR3 has 14 amino acids. Germline CDR1 reads MGHRA; CDR2 reads YSYEKL. CDR3 amino acids: CASSHRTSNSPLHF. Here the CDR3 DNA reads TGCGCCAGCAGCCATCGGACATCAAACTCACCCCTCCACTTT.

The table lists this clonotype with many counts. The chain employs TRBV10-3 and TRBJ1-1; TRBD1 is a possible D gene (5 bases). Trimming removed 3 bases from V and 2 bases from J, with 7 bases in between. Germline-derived CDR1 and CDR2 are ENHRY and SYGVKD. The CDR3 has 13 residues. CDR3 DNA sequence: TGTGCCATCAGTGAACAGGCTAACACTGAAGCTTTCTTT. Translation: CAISEQANTEAFF.

The chain carries TRBV4-2 and TRBJ2-3; perhaps D is TRBD1 or TRBD2 (5 bases each). The germline gives CDR1 LGHNA, CDR2 YNFKEQ. The CDR3 consists of 16 residues. V was trimmed by 5 bases and J by 6 bases, leaving 21 bases between them. The CDR3 spells CASSKVGEASGDTQYF. The CDR3 bases are TGTGCCAGCAGCAAAGTGGGAGAGGCGTCAGGGGATACGCAGTATTTT.

In this sample, this clonotype turned up many times. The rearrangement joins TRBV5-1 to TRBJ2-1; D ambiguous. V was clipped by 0 bases and J by 8 bases, with 12 bases between them. In germline, CDR1 is SGHRS, CDR2 YFSETQ. This CDR3 spans 14 amino acids. The CDR3 protein is CASSLGVTVDEQFF. The CDR3 DNA sequence: TGCGCCAGCAGCTTGGGGGTGACGGTGGATGAGCAGTTCTTC.

V is TRBV12-3 or TRBV12-4 and J is TRBJ1-5, with 7 nucleotides matching TRBD1. There are 15 residues in the CDR3. V lost 3 bases and J lost 7; bases outside the gene matches: 9. The CDR3 loop is CASSFSRQGAQPQHF. CDR3 nucleotides: TGTGCCAGCAGTTTCTCGCGACAGGGTGCCCAGCCCCAGCATTTT.

This clonotype occurred many times. The chain recombines TRBV7-2 with TRBJ2-5; 9 bases agree with TRBD2. Losses at the gene ends were 3 bases for V and 2 bases for J; bases not matched to a gene: 1. Germline V lookup: CDR1 SGHTA, CDR2 FQGNSA. The CDR3 contains 14 residues. The CDR3 nucleotides read TGTGCCAGCAGCTTGCTAGCGGGACAAGAGACCCAGTACTTC. It is translated as CASSLLAGQETQYF.

V usage is TRBV7-2 and J usage is TRBJ2-1, with 10 bases matching TRBD1. The germline V gene encodes CDR1 SGHTA and CDR2 FQGNSA. CDR3 length: 15 residues. The V segment lost 5 bases and the J segment 9 bases; nucleotides outside the gene matches: 10. CDR3 loop: CASSGGTGEITEQFF. For the CDR3, the DNA is TGTGCCAGCAGCGGTGGGACAGGGGAAATCACTGAGCAGTTCTTC.

This clonotype was seen a handful of times. The chain carries TRBV6-2 or TRBV6-3 and TRBJ2-1; D may be TRBD2 (6 bases). Germline lookup yields CDR1 MNHEY and CDR2 SVGEGT. The CDR3 sequence is 18 residues long. V was pared by 6 bases and J by 0 bases, with 21 bases between. The chain's CDR3 is CASRIIAGSHSSYNEQFF. The CDR3 nucleotides are TGTGCCAGCAGAATTATTGCCGGGAGTCATAGCTCCTACAATGAGCAGTTCTTC.

The chain combines TRBV4-1 with TRBJ1-1; D remains ambiguous. Looked up from germline, CDR1 is MGHRA and CDR2 is YSYEKL. V gave up 0 bases and J gave up 0 bases, with 8 bases separating them. This CDR3 is 15 amino acids long. CDR3 nucleotide sequence: TGCGCCAGCAGCCAAGAGGGAGCTGTGAACACTGAAGCTTTCTTT. Translation gives CASSQEGAVNTEAFF.

The V and J genes are TRBV15 and TRBJ2-3; the D is unclear. The ends were cut back, 3 bases at V and 0 bases at J, with 10 bases in the middle. The CDR3 length is 15 residues. Germline V CDR1 and CDR2: LNHNV, YYDKDF (reference sequence). CDR3 sequence reads: CATSRPAMSTDTQYF. CDR3 nucleotide sequence: TGTGCCACCAGCAGGCCGGCGATGAGCACAGATACGCAGTATTTT.

This clonotype was observed many times. The chain has TRBV5-1 and TRBJ2-7; TRBD2 matches at 14 bases. This CDR3 comprises 17 residues. Germline-derived CDR1 and CDR2 are SGHRS and YFSETQ. The V segment lost 5 bases and the J segment 0 bases; nucleotides outside the gene matches: 7. Here the CDR3 DNA reads TGCGCCAGCAGTTCCGGGACTAGCGGGGGCCGCTCCTACGAGCAGTACTTC. It codes for CASSSGTSGGRSYEQYF.

This clonotype was seen more than once but under ten times. The V gene is TRBV10-3, the J gene TRBJ1-2; 7 nucleotides agree with TRBD1. The ends lost 4 bases at V and 0 bases at J; junction bases unmatched: 2. Germline CDR1 ENHRY, CDR2 SYGVKD. This CDR3 contains 14 residues. In DNA, the CDR3 is TGTGCCATCAGTGCAACAGGGGCTAACTATGGCTACACCTTC. It yields the protein CAISATGANYGYTF.

A few counts support this clonotype. The chain combines TRBV24-1 with TRBJ2-5, with D hard to call. Germline values: CDR1 KGHDR, CDR2 SFDVKD. The V and J ends lost 1 base and 5 bases respectively, with 4 bases between them. There are 12 residues in the CDR3. In nucleotides, the CDR3 is TGTGCCACCAGTGATTTTGGGGAGACCCAGTACTTC. Amino acids: CATSDFGETQYF.

The sample holds a few counts of this clonotype. The chain carries TRBV5-5 and TRBJ2-7, with D unclear. Trimming removed 0 bases from V and 2 bases from J, with 12 bases in between. The length of the CDR3 is 15 residues. Germline V gene data show CDR1 as SGHKS and CDR2 as YYEKEE (reference sequence). The CDR3 nucleotides read TGTGCCAGCAGCTTGGGCCCCAGGCCTACCTACGAGCAGTACTTC. It encodes CASSLGPRPTYEQYF.

V is TRBV6-5 and J is TRBJ1-4; TRBD1 aligns across 10 bases. Germline V gene lookup returns CDR1 MNHEY and CDR2 SVGAGI. The CDR3 covers 14 residues. Trimming at V came to 2 bases and at J to 8 bases, leaving 2 bases not matched to a gene. The CDR3 spells CASSYGQGDEKLFF. CDR3 in DNA: TGTGCCAGCAGTTACGGACAGGGGGACGAAAAACTGTTTTTT.

J is TRBJ2-3 and V is TRBV27, with 9 bases aligning to TRBD1. J gave up 5 bases and V 8 bases, and 8 bases lay outside the gene matches. The germline gives CDR1 MNHEY, CDR2 SMNVEV (reference sequence). This CDR3 is 14 amino acids long. DNA of the CDR3: TGTGCCAGCGGACCACAGGGGGCAGGAGATACGCAGTATTTT. This sequence encodes CASGPQGAGDTQYF.

This clonotype turned up a few times. This CDR3 is CATGLQETQYF. Written as DNA, the CDR3 is TGTGCCACCGGGTTGCAAGAGACCCAGTACTTC. J is TRBJ2-5 and V is TRBV2; D remains ambiguous. V lost 10 bases to trimming and J lost 2 bases, with 8 bases between them. Germline V gene lookup returns CDR1 SNHLY and CDR2 FYNNEI. The CDR3 is 11 amino acids.

This rearrangement joins TRBV12-3 or TRBV12-4 to TRBJ2-5, with D perhaps TRBD1 (6 bases). The V end lost 4 bases, the J end lost 1 base, and 13 bases lay between the germline ends. This CDR3 is built from 15 residues. The CDR3 loop is CASSSLQGIQETQYF. As DNA, the CDR3 is TGTGCCAGCAGTTCGCTCCAGGGGATCCAAGAGACCCAGTACTTC.

This clonotype has more than one count but fewer than ten. The junction departs from germline at one end; a sequencing error may be responsible. The chain combines TRBV25-1 with TRBJ1-4; tentative D call: TRBD1 (5 bases). The CDR3 covers 11 residues. The germline V gene encodes CDR1 MGHDK and CDR2 SYGVNS. Here the CDR3 reads CASSGPGLILF. CDR3 DNA sequence: TGTGCCAGCAGTGGACCGGGACTTATTCTTTTT.

This clonotype has a handful of counts. The chain joins TRBV20-1 to TRBJ2-4; D is undetermined. The CDR3 covers 15 residues. Germline loops: CDR1 DFQATT, CDR2 SNEGSKA (reference sequence). Trimming left V 5 bases short and J 0 bases short, with 14 bases between. In DNA form, the CDR3 reads TGCAGTGCTCCCTCGACTGAGCTAGCCAAAAACATTCAGTACTTC. Translating gives CSAPSTELAKNIQYF.